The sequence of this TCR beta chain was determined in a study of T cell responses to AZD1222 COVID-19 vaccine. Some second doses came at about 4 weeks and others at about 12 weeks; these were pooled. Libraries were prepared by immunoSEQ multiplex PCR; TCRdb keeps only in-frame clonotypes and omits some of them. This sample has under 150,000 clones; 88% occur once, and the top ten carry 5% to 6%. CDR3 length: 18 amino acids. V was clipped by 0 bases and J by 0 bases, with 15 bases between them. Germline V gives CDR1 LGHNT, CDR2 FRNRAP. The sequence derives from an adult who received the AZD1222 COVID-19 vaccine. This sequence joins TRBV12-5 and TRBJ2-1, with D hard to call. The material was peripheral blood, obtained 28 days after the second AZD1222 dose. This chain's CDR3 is CASGLVRLGITSYNEQFF. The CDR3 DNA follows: TGTGCTAGTGGTTTGGTACGTCTGGGTATTACCTCCTACAATGAGCAGTTCTTC.